The source of this TCR beta chain is a study of T cells of healthy individuals. One entry per CDR3 protein results from TCRdb running MiXCR on the 5' RACE reads. Here the sample spans about 53,000 distinct CDR3 sequences, under 15% being singletons. This CDR3 is built from 13 residues. Germline-derived CDR1 and CDR2 are SQVTM and ANQGSEA. V lost 4 bases and J 1 base, leaving 10 bases between the germline ends. This clonotype is medium-sized in the sample. The chain is built from TRBV29-1 and TRBJ1-1; D possibly corresponds to TRBD1 (6 bases). This clonotype was obtained from a human donor in good health. DNA of the CDR3: TGCAGCGTTGCGGACAGTTGGAACACTGAAGCTTTCTTT. It translates to CSVADSWNTEAFF.